This T cell receptor beta chain derives from a study of cytomegalovirus exposure and HLA in healthy donors. Overall study context: Drawn from HLA-typed donors, about 85 million unique TCRs were held in an early data release. Study findings and constraints: A link between a missense DCLRE1C variant and TCR beta V- and J-gene trimming emerged from a later analysis. It was around 160 TCR beta chains that were listed as cytomegalovirus-associated.

In regard to this clone: What it recognizes is unknown.

PCR primers comprised 60 Vbeta and 13 Jbeta primers. TCRdb's copy holds only in-frame clones and misses some; the assay was immunoSEQ multiplex PCR. Among some 90,000 clones listed, nearly 70% were seen once. This CDR3 is 15 amino acids long. The germline V gene encodes CDR1 SGHNT and CDR2 YYREEE (reference sequence). The trim removed 4 bases at V and 5 bases at J, leaving 10 bases unmatched. Donors likely had unrecorded immune exposures despite being nominally healthy when sampled. The sample comprised PBMCs. The origin of this receptor is a man aged 50 or older in good health and CMV-seronegative. V is TRBV5-4 and J is TRBJ2-7; 9 nucleotides line up with TRBD1. The CDR3 spells CASSGGGGQGDEQYF. As DNA, the CDR3 is TGTGCCAGCAGCGGGGGTGGGGGACAGGGCGACGAGCAGTACTTC.